The rows below give T cell receptor beta chains drawn from one sample of a study of shared clonotypes between healthy human individuals. Repertoires were generated with immunoSEQ multiplex PCR, while TCRdb's copy carries only in-frame clones and drops some. The sample lists approximately 640,000 clones; 90% were seen once. The material sequenced was memory CD8+ T cells from PBMCs. The source of these receptors is a man aged 18-30 years in good health. Some clones in this sample may be carry-over from other donors' samples. The CDR3 runs from the conserved cysteine through the conserved F or W.

v_call cdr3_aa
TRBV4-1 CASSHTHEGTAKYF
TRBV5-4 CASSLGTWRPTDNNEQFF
TRBV7-9 CASNEWGQGATEAFF
TRBV7-8 CASSDKDRANQPQHF
TRBV6-5 CASRMGQFNEQFF
TRBV14 CASSQEPGQLHGYTF
TRBV28 CASSSGRPQHF
TRBV27 CASSYLGTGELFF
TRBV4-3 CASSQERGARLAGVYNEQFF
TRBV4-1 CASSQDPGGRRETQYF
TRBV18 CASSPPDRETDTQYF
TRBV27 CASSRPGLAGANEQFF
TRBV9 CASSEPRMTGLNTGELFF
TRBV27 CASTPGGGAWTEAFF